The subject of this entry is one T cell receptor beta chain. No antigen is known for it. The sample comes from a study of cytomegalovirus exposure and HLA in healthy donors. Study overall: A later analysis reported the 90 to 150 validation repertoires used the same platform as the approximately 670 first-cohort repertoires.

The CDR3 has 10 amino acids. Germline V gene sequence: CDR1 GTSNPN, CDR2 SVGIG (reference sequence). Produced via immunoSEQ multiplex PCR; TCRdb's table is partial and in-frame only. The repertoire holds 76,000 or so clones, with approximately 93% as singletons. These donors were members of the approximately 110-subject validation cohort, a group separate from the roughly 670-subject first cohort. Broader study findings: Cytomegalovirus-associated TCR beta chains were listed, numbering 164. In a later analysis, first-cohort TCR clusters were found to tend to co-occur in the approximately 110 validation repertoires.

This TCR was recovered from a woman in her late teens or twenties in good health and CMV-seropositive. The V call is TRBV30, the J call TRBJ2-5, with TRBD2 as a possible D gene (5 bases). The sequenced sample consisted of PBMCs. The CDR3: CACRGETQYF. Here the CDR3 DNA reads TGTGCTTGCCGAGGGGAGACCCAGTACTTC.